Following are 12 T cell receptor beta chains from one sample sequenced in a study of blood T cell repertoires in COVID-19. TCRdb keeps only in-frame clones here, not all; method: immunoSEQ multiplex PCR. In the table there are about 94,000 clones, 70% to 80% of which are singletons. The sequencing sample was made of peripheral blood. The source is a human donor in a cohort sampled during active COVID-19.

V gene TRBV6-2 or TRBV6-3 combines with J gene TRBJ1-5; 7 bases fit TRBD1. The germline V gene has CDR1 MNHEY and CDR2 SVGEGT. The CDR3 runs 18 residues. J gave up 6 bases and V 0 bases, and 14 bases lay outside the gene matches. CDR3 loop: CASSYSRTGTALSQPQHF. As DNA, the CDR3 is TGTGCCAGCAGTTACTCCCGAACCGGGACAGCTTTAAGTCAGCCCCAGCATTTT.

This rearrangement joins TRBV19 to TRBJ2-7, with unresolved D. Trimming pared 6 bases from V and 2 bases from J, leaving 11 bases between. CDR1 LNHDA and CDR2 SQIVND come from the germline V gene (reference sequence). The CDR3 runs to 13 residues. Here the CDR3 reads CASSGDLAYEQYF. CDR3 bases: TGTGCCAGTAGCGGAGACTTAGCCTACGAGCAGTACTTC. Together with reference TRBV19 and TRBJ2-7, the CDR3 gives the full variable domain: DGGITQSPKYLFRKEGQNVTLSCEQNLNHDAMYWYRQDPGQGLRLIYYSQIVNDFQKGDIAEGYSVSREKKESFPLTVTSAQKNPTAFYLCASSGDLAYEQYFGPGTRLTVT.

The table lists this clone with a count of one. J is TRBJ2-7 and V is TRBV28; perhaps TRBD2 as D (5 bases). The CDR3 length is 14 residues. The V and J ends lost 3 bases and 4 bases respectively, with 13 bases between them. The germline V gene encodes CDR1 MDHEN and CDR2 SYDVKM. DNA of the CDR3: TGTGCCAGCAGTTTTGGGAGTCTAGGGTACGAGCAGTACTTC. It is translated as CASSFGSLGYEQYF.

Comments on this clone: Other DNA sequences in this sample translate to the same CDR3. This chain uses TRBV5-1 with TRBJ2-2, with 9 bases fitting TRBD1. CDR3 length: 14 residues. Germline lookup yields CDR1 SGHRS and CDR2 YFSETQ. The V gene end was trimmed by 4 bases and the J gene end by 8 bases; junction bases not matched to a gene: 6. Here the CDR3 reads CASSEQGASGELFF. For the CDR3, the DNA is TGCGCCAGCAGCGAACAGGGGGCTAGTGGGGAGCTGTTTTTT.

In its sample, this clone was seen a few times. The V call is TRBV11-3, the J call TRBJ2-1; 8 bases match TRBD2. Losses at the gene ends were 2 bases for V and 8 bases for J; bases not matched to a gene: 14. Looked up from germline, CDR1 is SGHNT and CDR2 is YENEEA. CDR3 size: 17 residues. CDR3 sequence reads: CASSLPLGAGDTDEQFF. CDR3 nucleotide sequence: TGTGCCAGCAGCTTACCACTGGGAGCGGGAGATACGGATGAGCAGTTCTTC.

This clone was seen a handful of times. The V and J genes are TRBV5-1 and TRBJ1-1; a weak D match, TRBD1 (6 bases). The length of the CDR3 is 14 residues. V was cut by 4 bases and J by 1 base, with 11 bases left in between. Germline V gene lookup returns CDR1 SGHRS and CDR2 YFSETQ. The CDR3 region is CASSNGQPNTEAFF. The DNA of the CDR3 is TGCGCCAGCAGCAACGGACAGCCGAACACTGAAGCTTTCTTT.

This chain joins TRBV27 and TRBJ2-1, with TRBD2 matching over 15 bases. Germline-derived CDR1 and CDR2 are MNHEY and SMNVEV (reference sequence). J was trimmed by 9 bases and V by 4 bases; bases with no gene match: 16. CDR3 length: 19 amino acids. The CDR3 reads CASSSPGTSGRIGLGEQFF. CDR3 coding DNA: TGTGCCAGCAGTTCACCCGGGACTAGCGGGAGGATCGGGCTCGGTGAGCAGTTCTTC.

The chain is built from TRBV28 and TRBJ2-2, with TRBD1 as a possible D gene (5 bases). The CDR3 spans 15 residues. Germline loops: CDR1 MDHEN, CDR2 SYDVKM. Trimming stripped 7 bases from V and 3 bases from J, with 15 bases between. In DNA, the CDR3 is TGTGCCAGCAAGTTGCCAGGGCTCTACACCGGGGAGCTGTTTTTT. Its translation is CASKLPGLYTGELFF.

This clone was found a few times. This sequence joins TRBV5-6 and TRBJ2-7, with 7 bases aligning to TRBD1. The CDR3 is 14 residues long. V lost 4 bases, J lost 0 bases, and 4 bases stayed unmatched. CDR1 and CDR2 (germline): SGHDT, YYEEEE. The CDR3 sequence: CASSLGDSSYEQYF. CDR3 in DNA: TGTGCCAGCAGCCTCGGGGACAGCTCCTACGAGCAGTACTTC.

The V and J genes are TRBV30 and TRBJ1-3; 7 bases are shared with TRBD1. Germline V gives CDR1 GTSNPN, CDR2 SVGIG (reference sequence). CDR3 length equals 14 residues. J was trimmed by 1 base and V by 7 bases; bases with no gene match: 7. The CDR3 bases are TGTGCCTTGGAGCCAGGGGGTTCTGGAAACACCATATATTTT. It specifies CALEPGGSGNTIYF.

The V call is TRBV7-9, the J call TRBJ2-3; possible D gene TRBD2, 5 bases. V gave up 2 bases and J gave up 5 bases, with 11 bases separating them. The CDR3 runs 14 residues. Looked up from germline, CDR1 is SEHNR and CDR2 is FQNEAQ (reference sequence). The CDR3 loop is CASSLFGSVDTQYF. The CDR3, as DNA: TGTGCCAGCAGCTTATTTGGGAGCGTAGATACGCAGTATTTT.

This chain joins TRBV25-1 and TRBJ1-1; TRBD1 aligns across 10 bases. There are 13 residues in the CDR3. CDR1 is MGHDK and CDR2 is SYGVNS in the germline V gene. V gave up 1 base and J gave up 8 bases; unmatched junction bases: 1. CDR3 in amino acids: CASSELGQGEAFF. CDR3 nucleotide sequence: TGTGCCAGCAGTGAATTGGGACAGGGGGAAGCTTTCTTT.